This record looks at one T cell receptor (beta chain) sequence and its context. The antigen remains undetermined. Sequencing used immunoSEQ multiplex PCR; TCRdb keeps in-frame clones, though not all of them. The profile covers around 27,000 clones, with 85% to 90% appearing a single time and approximately 1.2% taken by the ten largest. The sample belongs to a study of multiple sclerosis patients with progressive multifocal leukoencephalopathy. The CDR3 is made up of 18 amino acids. The V gene end was trimmed by 0 bases and the J gene end by 3 bases; junction bases not matched to a gene: 12. Germline V lookup: CDR1 SGHRS, CDR2 YFSETQ. Overall study results and limits: Expanded clones at PML onset predated and persisted through natalizumab therapy. Most PML patients had lower entropy, suggesting less diverse TRB repertoires.

The time point here: about 13 months of natalizumab therapy. This TCR derives from a human donor with multiple sclerosis. The V gene is TRBV5-1, the J gene TRBJ2-1; 7 nucleotides line up with TRBD2. The sequencing here drew on PBMCs, taken from a patient treated with natalizumab. CDR3 loop: CASSLARLAGDHYNEQFF. The CDR3 bases are TGCGCCAGCAGCTTGGCCCGACTGGCGGGGGACCACTACAATGAGCAGTTCTTC.